Below, 11 T cell receptor beta chains from the same sample are listed, as sequenced in a study of somatic mutations in cytotoxic T cells in rheumatoid arthritis. The data were produced by immunoSEQ multiplex PCR, yet TCRdb's version contains in-frame clones alone and is incomplete. The table has about 19,000 clones, roughly 85% seen once. Sequenced material: CD8+ T cells sorted from blood. These receptors originate from a woman aged 40 to 55 with rheumatoid arthritis.

The V gene is TRBV6-5, the J gene TRBJ2-7; 7 nucleotides match TRBD2. The trim removed 2 bases at V and 5 bases at J, leaving 6 bases unmatched. Germline V gene lookup returns CDR1 MNHEY and CDR2 SVGAGI. CDR3 length equals 14 residues. The CDR3 here is CASSYGGGINEQYF. CDR3 DNA sequence: TGTGCCAGCAGTTACGGGGGGGGGATAAACGAGCAGTACTTC.

The rearrangement uses TRBV13 and TRBJ2-7; 9 positions match TRBD2. Germline CDR1 reads PRHDT; CDR2 reads FYEKMQ (reference sequence). V lost 4 bases to trimming and J lost 2 bases; unmatched junction nucleotides: 6. This CDR3 comprises 15 residues. CDR3 in DNA: TGTGCCAGCAGCTATCAGACTAGCGGTCCCTACGAGCAGTACTTC. Its translation: CASSYQTSGPYEQYF.

There are a few counts of this clone. V and J are TRBV13 and TRBJ2-7; D possibly corresponds to TRBD2 (5 bases). The V end lost 0 bases, the J end lost 3 bases, and 6 bases lay between the germline ends. The CDR3 is made up of 13 amino acids. Germline CDR1 is PRHDT and CDR2 is FYEKMQ (reference sequence). The CDR3 is CASSLGTIYEQYF. The CDR3 nucleotides read TGTGCCAGCAGCTTAGGGACTATCTACGAGCAGTACTTC.

The gene calls are TRBV10-3 and TRBJ2-7; no reliable D call. The CDR3 consists of 14 residues. V was trimmed by 2 bases and J by 5 bases, leaving 13 bases between them. Germline-derived CDR1 and CDR2 are ENHRY and SYGVKD. CDR3 bases: TGTGCCATCAGTGAGCTCGGAGCTAAGGACGAGCAGTACTTC. It is translated as CAISELGAKDEQYF.

The chain recombines TRBV9 with TRBJ2-3, with 9 bases that match TRBD2. The CDR3 contains 19 residues. V shed 3 bases and J 2 bases; nucleotides not matched to a gene: 16. Germline CDR1 reads SGDLS; CDR2 reads YYNGEE. CDR3 DNA: TGTGCCAGCAGCGGGACCCCGGGAGGGAGCGGGGGGATCACAGATACGCAGTATTTT. Translated, it gives CASSGTPGGSGGITDTQYF. The entire variable domain, with the rest obtained from reference TRBV9 and TRBJ2-3, is as follows: DSGVTQTPKHLITATGQRVTLRCSPRSGDLSVYWYQQSLDQGLQFLIQYYNGEERAKGNILERFSAQQFPDLHSELNLSSLELGDSALYFCASSGTPGGSGGITDTQYFGPGTRLTVL.

Of note for this clone: The junction departs from germline at one end; a sequencing error may be responsible. The chain couples TRBV20-1 to TRBJ1-2; D ambiguous. Germline lookup yields CDR1 DFQATT and CDR2 SNEGSKA (reference sequence). This CDR3 contains 9 residues. CDR3 region: CSASGKWGF. The CDR3 bases are TGCAGTGCTAGCGGGAAATGGGGATTC.

The V gene is TRBV27, the J gene TRBJ2-7; D may be TRBD1 (6 bases). The CDR3 consists of 16 residues. Germline CDR1 is MNHEY and CDR2 is SMNVEV (reference sequence). With 4 bases removed from V and 0 bases from J, the gap between germline ends came to 16 bases. The CDR3 loop reads CASSSVSGTPSYEQYF. CDR3 coding DNA: TGTGCCAGCAGTTCGGTATCGGGGACACCCTCCTACGAGCAGTACTTC.

The CDR3 loop is CASSWGEANEKLFF. In nucleotides, the CDR3 is TGTGCCAGCAGCTGGGGGGAGGCTAATGAAAAACTGTTTTTT. This chain joins TRBV5-6 and TRBJ1-4; a weak D match, TRBD1 (5 bases). In germline, CDR1 is SGHDT, CDR2 YYEEEE. The CDR3 has 14 residues. V was cut by 3 bases and J by 3 bases, with 9 bases left in between.

The sample holds a few counts of this clone. The genes are TRBV4-2 and TRBJ2-6; D call uncertain. The germline V gene has CDR1 LGHNA and CDR2 YNFKEQ. The V gene lost 0 bases and the J gene lost 0 bases, with 12 bases spanning the gap. The CDR3 totals 18 residues. CDR3 sequence reads: CASSQDENFLSGANVLTF. The CDR3 DNA reads TGTGCCAGCAGCCAAGATGAAAACTTTCTCTCTGGGGCCAACGTCCTGACTTTC.

The chain combines TRBV5-1 with TRBJ2-5; 10 nucleotides match TRBD2. The CDR3 spans 16 residues. Germline CDR1 reads SGHRS; CDR2 reads YFSETQ. J lost 5 bases, V lost 2 bases, and 9 bases had no gene match. The CDR3 DNA is TGCGCCAGCAGCTTACTCAGCGGGGGGGTAGGGGAGACCCAGTACTTC. Amino acid sequence: CASSLLSGGVGETQYF.

In DNA, the CDR3 is TGTGCCAGCAGCGTAGCTACGCAGGGGGTACTTTACACCTTC. It encodes CASSVATQGVLYTF. The J gene is TRBJ1-2, the V gene TRBV9; TRBD1 matches 7 bases. CDR1 and CDR2 (germline): SGDLS, YYNGEE. The CDR3 loop spans 14 amino acids. Trimming at V came to 0 bases and at J to 11 bases, leaving 10 bases not matched to a gene.